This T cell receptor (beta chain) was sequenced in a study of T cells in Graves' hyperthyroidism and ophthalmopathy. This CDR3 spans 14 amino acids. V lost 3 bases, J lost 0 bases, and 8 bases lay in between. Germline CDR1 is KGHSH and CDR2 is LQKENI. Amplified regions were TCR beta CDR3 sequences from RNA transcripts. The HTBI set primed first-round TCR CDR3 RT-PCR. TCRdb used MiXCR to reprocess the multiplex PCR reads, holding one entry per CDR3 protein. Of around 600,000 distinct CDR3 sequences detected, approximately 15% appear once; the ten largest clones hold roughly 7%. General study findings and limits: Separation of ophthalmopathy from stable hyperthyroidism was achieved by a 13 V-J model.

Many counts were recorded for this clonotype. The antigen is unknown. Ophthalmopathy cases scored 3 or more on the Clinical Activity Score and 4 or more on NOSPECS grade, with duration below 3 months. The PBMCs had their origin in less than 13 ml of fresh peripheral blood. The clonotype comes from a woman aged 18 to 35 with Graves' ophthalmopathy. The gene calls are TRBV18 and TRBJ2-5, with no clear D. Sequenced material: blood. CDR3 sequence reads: CASSPQEYQETQYF. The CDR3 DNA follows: TGTGCCAGCTCACCCCAGGAGTACCAAGAGACCCAGTACTTC.